These T cell receptor beta chains were read from a single sample in a study of radiation and T cells in renal cell carcinoma. Using immunoSEQ multiplex PCR, the repertoire was profiled, and TCRdb retains in-frame clones only, with some absent. The sample records some 150,000 clones, approximately 86% being singletons. The specimen was blood, collected from a patient whose treatment included radiotherapy and nephrectomy. These receptors all stem from a woman aged 45-59 years with renal cell carcinoma. CDR3s include the opening cysteine and the closing phenylalanine or tryptophan. Clone size, where shown, is once, few, many, or a class for clones that have expanded.

len,abundance,v_gene,j_gene,CDR3aa
15,-,TRBV18,TRBJ1-4,CASSRTGRDNEKLFF
20,-,TRBV30,TRBJ2-6,CAWSSLNLGLAGSGANVLTF
15,-,TRBV5-1,TRBJ2-1,CASSLTGGPDNEQFF
14,-,TRBV7-6,TRBJ1-1,CASSLARFNTEAFF
15,once,TRBV5-4,TRBJ2-3,CASSLGDRGTDTQYF
15,-,TRBV27,TRBJ1-3,CASSLSRGAGNTIYF
15,-,TRBV7-2,TRBJ2-2,CASSPRKGNTGELFF
17,-,TRBV13,TRBJ2-3,CASSLSLTGLSTDTQYF
14,-,TRBV4-2,TRBJ1-1,CASSRRDSGPEAFF
14,-,TRBV29-1,TRBJ2-7,CSVSPAGVTYEQYF
17,-,TRBV13,TRBJ2-1,CASSPPHGQGGRDEQFF
14,-,TRBV6-1,TRBJ1-2,CASSRTETNYGYTF
14,once,TRBV16,TRBJ2-1,CASSEGQGGREQFF
17,-,TRBV25-1,TRBJ1-1,CASSEPPGTGGNTEAFF
15,-,TRBV5-4,TRBJ2-3,CASSARRGGSDTQYF
14,once,TRBV7-2,TRBJ1-3,CASSLAKSGNTIYF
17,-,TRBV15,TRBJ2-1,CATSSRRGPPSYNEQFF
13,-,TRBV30,TRBJ2-1,CAWTGGGAYEQFF
17,-,TRBV7-3,TRBJ2-7,CASSLSHRAGPAYEQYF
15,-,TRBV6-1,TRBJ2-7,CASSEVGGVSYEQYF
17,once,TRBV2,TRBJ1-5,CASSEDRQGNGNQPQHF
15,few,TRBV9,TRBJ2-1,CASSVVASGGNEQFF
13,few,TRBV19,TRBJ1-6,CAREQGEGSPLHF
17,-,TRBV5-5,TRBJ2-6,CASSLESGSSGANVLTF
12,-,TRBV18,TRBJ1-1,CASSPRPDEAFF
16,once,TRBV4-3,TRBJ2-7,CASSPQMGGSRYEQYF
15,-,TRBV5-6,TRBJ1-2,CASTPTGAGSYGYTF
18,-,TRBV5-1,TRBJ1-4,CASSLAGRRPLDNEKLFF
15,-,TRBV5-4,TRBJ2-2,CASTTPGLNTGELFF
15,-,TRBV7-2,TRBJ2-3,CASSRQRGVTDTQYF
16,once,TRBV5-4,TRBJ2-6,CASSFVFSSGANVLTF
13,-,TRBV18,TRBJ2-5,CASSPGIGETQYF